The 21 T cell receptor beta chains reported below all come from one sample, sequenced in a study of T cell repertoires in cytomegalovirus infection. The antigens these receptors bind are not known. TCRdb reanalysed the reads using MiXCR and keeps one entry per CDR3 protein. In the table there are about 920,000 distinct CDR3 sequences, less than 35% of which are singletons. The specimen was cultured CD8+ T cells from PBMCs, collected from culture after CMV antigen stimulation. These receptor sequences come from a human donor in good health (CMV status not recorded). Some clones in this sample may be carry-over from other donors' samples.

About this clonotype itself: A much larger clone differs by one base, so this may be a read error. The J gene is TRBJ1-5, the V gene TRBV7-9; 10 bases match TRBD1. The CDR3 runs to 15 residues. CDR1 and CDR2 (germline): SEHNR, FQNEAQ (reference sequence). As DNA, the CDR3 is TGTGCCAGCAGCTTAAGCGGGACAGGGGCTCAGCCCCATCATTTT. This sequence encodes CASSLSGTGAQPHHF.

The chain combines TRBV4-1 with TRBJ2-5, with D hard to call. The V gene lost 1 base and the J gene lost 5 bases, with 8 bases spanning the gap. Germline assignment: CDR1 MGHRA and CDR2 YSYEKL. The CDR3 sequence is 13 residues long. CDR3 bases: TGCGCCAGCAGCCAAGCAACTATGGAGACCCAGTACTTC. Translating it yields CASSQATMETQYF.

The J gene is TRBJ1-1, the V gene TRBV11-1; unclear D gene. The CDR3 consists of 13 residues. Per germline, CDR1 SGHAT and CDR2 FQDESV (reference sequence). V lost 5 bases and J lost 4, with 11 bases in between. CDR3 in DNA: TGTGCCAGCAGCCCTGGTTCAGCCACTGAAGCTTTCTTT. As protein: CASSPGSATEAFF.

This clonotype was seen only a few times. This CDR3 reads CASSEWPGGNTEAFF. CDR3 DNA: TGTGCCAGCAGTGAGTGGCCCGGAGGGAACACTGAAGCTTTCTTT. The V call is TRBV6-6, the J call TRBJ1-1; no clear D. In germline, CDR1 is MNHNY, CDR2 SVGAGI (reference sequence). The CDR3 is 15 amino acids. With 5 bases removed from V and 1 base from J, the gap between germline ends came to 14 bases.

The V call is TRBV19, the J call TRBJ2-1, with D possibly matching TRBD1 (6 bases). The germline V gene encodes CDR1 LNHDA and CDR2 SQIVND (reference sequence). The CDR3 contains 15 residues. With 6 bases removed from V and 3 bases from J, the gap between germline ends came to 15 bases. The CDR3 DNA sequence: TGTGCCAGTAGAAACATTCGGGACAACTACAATGAGCAGTTCTTC. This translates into CASRNIRDNYNEQFF.

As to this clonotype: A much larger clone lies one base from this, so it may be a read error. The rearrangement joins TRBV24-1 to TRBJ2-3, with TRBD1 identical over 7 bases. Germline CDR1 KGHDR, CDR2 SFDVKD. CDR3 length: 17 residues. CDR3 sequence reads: CVTSDFSSGQATDTQYF. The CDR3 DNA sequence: TGTGTCACCAGTGATTTCTCCTCAGGACAGGCCACAGATACGCAGTATTTT.

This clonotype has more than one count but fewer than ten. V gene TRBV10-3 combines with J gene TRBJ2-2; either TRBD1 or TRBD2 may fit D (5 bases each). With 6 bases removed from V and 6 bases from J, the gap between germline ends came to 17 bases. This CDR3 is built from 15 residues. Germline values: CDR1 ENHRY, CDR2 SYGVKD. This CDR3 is CAIRTGTLEPGELFF. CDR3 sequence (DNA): TGTGCCATCAGAACCGGGACCCTCGAACCCGGGGAGCTGTTTTTT.

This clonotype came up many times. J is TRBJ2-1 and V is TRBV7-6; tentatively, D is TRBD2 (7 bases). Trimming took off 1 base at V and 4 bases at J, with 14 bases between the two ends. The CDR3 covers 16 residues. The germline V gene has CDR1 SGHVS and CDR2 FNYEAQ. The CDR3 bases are TGTGCCAGCAGCTTAGGAAACGGGGGGCTTTACAATGAGCAGTTCTTC. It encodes CASSLGNGGLYNEQFF.

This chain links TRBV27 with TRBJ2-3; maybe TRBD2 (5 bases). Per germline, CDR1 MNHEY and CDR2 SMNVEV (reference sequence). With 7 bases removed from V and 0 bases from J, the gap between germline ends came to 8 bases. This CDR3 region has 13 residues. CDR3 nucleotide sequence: TGTGCCAGCAATCGGGATAGCACAGATACGCAGTATTTT. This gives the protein CASNRDSTDTQYF.

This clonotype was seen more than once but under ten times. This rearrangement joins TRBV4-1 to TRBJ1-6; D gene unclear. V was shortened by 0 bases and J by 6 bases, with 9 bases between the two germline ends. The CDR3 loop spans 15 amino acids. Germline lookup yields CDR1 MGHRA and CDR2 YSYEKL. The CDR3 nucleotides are TGCGCCAGCAGCCAAGAATCAGTATTTAATTCACCCCTCCACTTT. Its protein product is CASSQESVFNSPLHF.

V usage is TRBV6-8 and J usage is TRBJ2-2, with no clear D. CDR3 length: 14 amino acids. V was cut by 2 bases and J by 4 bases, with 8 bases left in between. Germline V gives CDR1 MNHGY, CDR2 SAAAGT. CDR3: CASSYATATGELFF. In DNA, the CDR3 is TGTGCCAGCAGTTACGCCACAGCCACCGGGGAGCTGTTTTTT.

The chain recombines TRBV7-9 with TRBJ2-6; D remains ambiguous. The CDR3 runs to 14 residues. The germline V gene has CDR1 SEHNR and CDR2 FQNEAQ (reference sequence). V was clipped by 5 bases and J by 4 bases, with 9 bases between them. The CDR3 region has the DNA TGTGCCAGCAGCAAAACGTCGGGGGCCAACGTCCTGACTTTC. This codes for CASSKTSGANVLTF.

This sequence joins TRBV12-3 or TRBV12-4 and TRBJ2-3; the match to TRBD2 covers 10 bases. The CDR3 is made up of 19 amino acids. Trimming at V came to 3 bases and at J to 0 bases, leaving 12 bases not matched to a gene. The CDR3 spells CASSLDSGGNAESTDTQYF. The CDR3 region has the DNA TGTGCCAGCAGTTTGGATAGCGGGGGGAACGCGGAGAGCACAGATACGCAGTATTTT.

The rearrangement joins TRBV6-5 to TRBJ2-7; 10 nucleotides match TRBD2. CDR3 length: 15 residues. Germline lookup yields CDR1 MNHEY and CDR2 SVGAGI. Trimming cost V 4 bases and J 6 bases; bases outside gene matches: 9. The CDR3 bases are TGTGCCAGCAGTTCCCTAGCGGGGGACAAAACCGAGCAGTACTTC. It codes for CASSSLAGDKTEQYF.

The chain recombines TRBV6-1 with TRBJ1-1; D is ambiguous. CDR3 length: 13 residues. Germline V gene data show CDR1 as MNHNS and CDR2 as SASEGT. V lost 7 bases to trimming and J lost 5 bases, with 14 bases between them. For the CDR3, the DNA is TGTGCCAGCATCAACCCCGCCGAGACTGAAGCTTTCTTT. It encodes CASINPAETEAFF.

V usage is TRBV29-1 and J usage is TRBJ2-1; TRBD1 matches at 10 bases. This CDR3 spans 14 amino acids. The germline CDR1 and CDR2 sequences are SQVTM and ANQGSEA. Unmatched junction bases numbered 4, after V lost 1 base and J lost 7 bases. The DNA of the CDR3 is TGCAGCGTTGAAGGACAGGGGGCGTTTAATGAGCAGTTCTTC. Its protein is CSVEGQGAFNEQFF.

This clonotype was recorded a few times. For the CDR3, the DNA is TGTGCCAGCAGCCGGAGCGGGAATGGTTCACCCCTCCACTTT. Amino acid sequence: CASSRSGNGSPLHF. The V and J genes are TRBV7-9 and TRBJ1-6; no clear D gene. The germline V gene encodes CDR1 SEHNR and CDR2 FQNEAQ (reference sequence). V shed 5 bases and J shed 9 bases, with 14 bases lying between them. There are 14 residues in the CDR3.

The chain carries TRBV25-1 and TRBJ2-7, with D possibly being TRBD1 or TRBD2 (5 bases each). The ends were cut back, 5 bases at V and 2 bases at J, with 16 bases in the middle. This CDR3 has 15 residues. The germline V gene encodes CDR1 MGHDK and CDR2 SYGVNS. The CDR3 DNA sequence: TGTGCCAGCAGTCTGAGCTGGGGGTTCACCTACGAGCAGTACTTC. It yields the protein CASSLSWGFTYEQYF.

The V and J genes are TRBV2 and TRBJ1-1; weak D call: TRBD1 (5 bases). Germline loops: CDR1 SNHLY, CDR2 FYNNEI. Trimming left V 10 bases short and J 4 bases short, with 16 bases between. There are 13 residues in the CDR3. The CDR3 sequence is CATPGEGTTEAFF. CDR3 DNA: TGTGCCACCCCCGGGGAAGGGACCACTGAAGCTTTCTTT.

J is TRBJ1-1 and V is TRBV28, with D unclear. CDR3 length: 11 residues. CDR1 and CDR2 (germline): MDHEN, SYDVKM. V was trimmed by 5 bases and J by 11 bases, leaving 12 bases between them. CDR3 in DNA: TGTGCCAGCAGTCTTACTGATCGGGCTTTCTTT. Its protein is CASSLTDRAFF.

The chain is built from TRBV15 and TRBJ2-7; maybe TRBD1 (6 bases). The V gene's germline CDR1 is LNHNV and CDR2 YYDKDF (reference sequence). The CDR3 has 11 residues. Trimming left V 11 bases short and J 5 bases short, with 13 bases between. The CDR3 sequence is CAAGTWDEQYV. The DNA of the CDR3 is TGTGCCGCAGGGACATGGGACGAGCAGTACGTC.